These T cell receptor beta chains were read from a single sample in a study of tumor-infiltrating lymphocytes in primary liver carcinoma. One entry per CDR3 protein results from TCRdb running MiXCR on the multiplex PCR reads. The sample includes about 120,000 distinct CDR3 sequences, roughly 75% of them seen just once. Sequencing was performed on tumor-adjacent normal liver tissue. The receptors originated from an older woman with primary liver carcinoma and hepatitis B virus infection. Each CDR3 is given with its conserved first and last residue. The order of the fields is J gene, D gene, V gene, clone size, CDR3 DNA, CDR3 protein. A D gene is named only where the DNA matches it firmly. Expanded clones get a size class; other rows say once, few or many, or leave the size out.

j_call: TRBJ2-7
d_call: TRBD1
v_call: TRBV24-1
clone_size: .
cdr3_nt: TGTGCCACCAATGATTCGAGGACAGGGACCTACGAGCAGTACTTC
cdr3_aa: CATNDSRTGTYEQYF

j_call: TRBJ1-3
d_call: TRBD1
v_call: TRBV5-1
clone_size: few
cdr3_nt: TGCGCCAGCAGCTTGAACCCGGGACAGGGGTCTGGAAACACCATATATTTT
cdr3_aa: CASSLNPGQGSGNTIYF

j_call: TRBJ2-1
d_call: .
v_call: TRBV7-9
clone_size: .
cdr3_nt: TGTGTCAGCAACTTAGCCGGGACTCCGGGTTTTGATGAGCAGTTCTTC
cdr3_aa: CVSNLAGTPGFDEQFF

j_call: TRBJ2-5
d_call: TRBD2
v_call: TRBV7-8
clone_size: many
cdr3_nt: TGTGCCAGCAGCCACCTCGTATTAGCGGGGAGGGAGACCCAGTACTTC
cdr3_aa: CASSHLVLAGRETQYF

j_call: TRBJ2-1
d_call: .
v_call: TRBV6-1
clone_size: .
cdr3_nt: TGTGCCAGCAAAGCCGGCGGGTCCTACATTGAGCAGTTCTTC
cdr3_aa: CASKAGGSYIEQFF

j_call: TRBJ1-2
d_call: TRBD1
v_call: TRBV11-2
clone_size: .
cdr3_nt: TGTGCCAGCAGCTTAGTAAGGCCCCGGGACAGGAGATATAGCAACACCTTC
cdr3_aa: CASSLVRPRDRRYSNTF

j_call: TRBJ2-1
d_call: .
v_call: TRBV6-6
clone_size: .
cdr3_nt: TGTGCCAACACCCATGGGGGTTCCTACAATGAGCAGTTCTTC
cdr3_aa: CANTHGGSYNEQFF

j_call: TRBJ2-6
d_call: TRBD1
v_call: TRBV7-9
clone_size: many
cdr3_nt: TGTGCCAGCAGCCCCTGGACAGGGTGGATATCTGGGGCCAACGTCCTGACTTTC
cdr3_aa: CASSPWTGWISGANVLTF

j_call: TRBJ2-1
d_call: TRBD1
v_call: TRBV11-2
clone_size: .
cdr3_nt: TGTGCCGGCAGCGACCGGGACAGGGGTTGGGATGAGCAACTCTTC
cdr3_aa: CAGSDRDRGWDEQLF

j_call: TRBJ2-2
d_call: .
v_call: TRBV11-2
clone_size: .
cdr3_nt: TGTGCCAACAGCTTAGATGGGACTGGGGGGCTGTTTTTT
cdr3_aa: CANSLDGTGGLFF

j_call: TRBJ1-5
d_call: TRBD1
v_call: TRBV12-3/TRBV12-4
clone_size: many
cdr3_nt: TGTGCCAGCAGCATAAGGGACAGGAAATCCTATAGCAATCAGCCCCAGCATTTT
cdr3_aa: CASSIRDRKSYSNQPQHF

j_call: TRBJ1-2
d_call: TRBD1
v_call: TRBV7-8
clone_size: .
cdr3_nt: TGTGCCAGCAGCCGACACGACCAGGGACAGGCTGTCGGCTACACCTTC
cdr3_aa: CASSRHDQGQAVGYTF

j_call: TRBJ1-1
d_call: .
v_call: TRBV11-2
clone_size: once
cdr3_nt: TGTGTCAGCAGCCTATCCCGGCTGATGGGGGCTGAAGCTATCTTT
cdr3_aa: CVSSLSRLMGAEAIF

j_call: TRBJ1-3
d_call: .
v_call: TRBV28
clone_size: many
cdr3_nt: TGTGCCAGCAGACCCGGGCCTGGGTCTGGAAACACCATATATTTT
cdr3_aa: CASRPGPGSGNTIYF

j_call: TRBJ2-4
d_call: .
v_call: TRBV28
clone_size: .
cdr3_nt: TGTGCCAGCAGTTTTTATATGGAGGGCCCGGACATCCAGTACTTC
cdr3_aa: CASSFYMEGPDIQYF

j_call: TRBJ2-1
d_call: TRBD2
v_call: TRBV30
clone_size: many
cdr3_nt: TGTGCCTGGAGTGTACTGGGAGCGGGACCACCGAATGAGCAGTTCTTC
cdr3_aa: CAWSVLGAGPPNEQFF

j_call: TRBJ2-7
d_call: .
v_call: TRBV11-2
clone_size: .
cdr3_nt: TGTGCCAGCAGCCAAATAATGGGAGTGGGCGAGCAGTACTTC
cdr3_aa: CASSQIMGVGEQYF

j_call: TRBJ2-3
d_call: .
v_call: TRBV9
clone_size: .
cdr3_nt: TGTGCCAGCAGCGTGAGCATAGATACGCAGTATTTT
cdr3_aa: CASSVSIDTQYF

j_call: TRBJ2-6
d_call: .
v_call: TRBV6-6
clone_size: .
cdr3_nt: TGTACCAGCAGTTACTCAGTCTCTGGGGCCAACGTCGTGACTTTC
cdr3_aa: CTSSYSVSGANVVTF